This note documents a single TCR beta chain sequence. Antigen specificity is unknown. The data derive from a study of blood T cells in healthy people across ages. Study findings and constraints: Considered underestimates were the diversity estimates obtained from one million T cells. Long-lived donors carried more naive CD4+ cells and greater diversity than aged donors. Roughly linearly, TCR beta diversity per million T cells fell as age increased.

A second PCR, run for about 6 to 11 cycles, used a sample-barcoded 5' primer plus a J-beta primer mix. Each CDR3 protein gets one entry after TCRdb re-called the 5' RACE reads with MiXCR. The repertoire holds 540,000 or so distinct CDR3 sequences, with around 48% as singletons. The CDR3 has 12 residues. V lost 3 bases and J lost 4, with 3 bases in between. Germline V gives CDR1 SEHNR, CDR2 FQNEAQ (reference sequence). The chain combines TRBV7-9 with TRBJ2-2, with D uncertain. The receptor comes from a man older than 75 in good health. Specimen: blood. CDR3 sequence: CASSFATGELFF. Here the CDR3 DNA reads TGTGCCAGCAGCTTTGCCACCGGGGAGCTGTTTTTT.